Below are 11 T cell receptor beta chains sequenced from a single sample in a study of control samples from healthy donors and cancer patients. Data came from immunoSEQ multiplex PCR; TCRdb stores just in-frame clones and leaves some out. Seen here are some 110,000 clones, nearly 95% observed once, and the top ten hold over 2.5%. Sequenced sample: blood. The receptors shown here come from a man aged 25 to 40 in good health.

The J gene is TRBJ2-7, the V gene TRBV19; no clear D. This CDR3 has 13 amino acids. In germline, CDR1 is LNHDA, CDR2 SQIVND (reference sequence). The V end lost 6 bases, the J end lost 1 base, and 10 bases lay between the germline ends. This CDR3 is CASSHLGSYEQYF. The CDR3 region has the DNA TGTGCCAGTAGCCACCTCGGGTCCTACGAGCAGTACTTC.

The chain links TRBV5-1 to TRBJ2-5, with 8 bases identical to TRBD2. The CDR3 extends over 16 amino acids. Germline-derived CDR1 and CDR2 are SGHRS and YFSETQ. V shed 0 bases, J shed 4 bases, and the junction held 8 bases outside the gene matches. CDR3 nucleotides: TGCGCCAGCAGCTTGGCCGAGACTAGCGACCCAGAGACCCAGTACTTC. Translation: CASSLAETSDPETQYF.

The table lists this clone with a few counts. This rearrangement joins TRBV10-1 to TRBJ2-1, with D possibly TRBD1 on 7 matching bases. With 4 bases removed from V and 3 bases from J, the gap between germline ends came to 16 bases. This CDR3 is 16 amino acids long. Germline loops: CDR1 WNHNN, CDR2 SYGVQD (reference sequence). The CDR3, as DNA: TGCGCCAGCAGTGGGGTCAGGGGGGTAAACTACAATGAGCAGTTCTTC. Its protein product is CASSGVRGVNYNEQFF.

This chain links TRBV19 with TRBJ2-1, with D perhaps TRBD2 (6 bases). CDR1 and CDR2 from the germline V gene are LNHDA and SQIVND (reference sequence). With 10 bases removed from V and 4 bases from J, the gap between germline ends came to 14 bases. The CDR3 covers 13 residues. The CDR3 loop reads CATRWEVYNEQFF. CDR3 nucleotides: TGTGCCACCCGATGGGAGGTTTACAATGAGCAGTTCTTC.

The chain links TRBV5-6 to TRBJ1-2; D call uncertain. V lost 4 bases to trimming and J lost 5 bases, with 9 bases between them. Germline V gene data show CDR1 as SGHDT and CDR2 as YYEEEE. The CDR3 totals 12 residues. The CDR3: CASSPNGYGYTF. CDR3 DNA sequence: TGTGCCAGCAGCCCCAATGGGTATGGCTACACCTTC.

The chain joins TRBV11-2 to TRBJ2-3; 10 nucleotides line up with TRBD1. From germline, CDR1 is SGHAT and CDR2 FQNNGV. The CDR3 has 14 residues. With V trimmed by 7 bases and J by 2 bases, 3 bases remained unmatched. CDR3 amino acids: CASKRQGATDTQYF. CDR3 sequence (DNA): TGTGCCAGCAAAAGACAGGGGGCCACAGATACGCAGTATTTT.

Here the CDR3 DNA reads TGTGCCAGTAGTAAAGAAGAGACCCAGTACTTC. Translated, it gives CASSKEETQYF. The chain couples TRBV19 to TRBJ2-5, with D uncertain. This CDR3 has 11 amino acids. The germline V gene encodes CDR1 LNHDA and CDR2 SQIVND (reference sequence). V gave up 4 bases and J gave up 3 bases, with 3 bases separating them.

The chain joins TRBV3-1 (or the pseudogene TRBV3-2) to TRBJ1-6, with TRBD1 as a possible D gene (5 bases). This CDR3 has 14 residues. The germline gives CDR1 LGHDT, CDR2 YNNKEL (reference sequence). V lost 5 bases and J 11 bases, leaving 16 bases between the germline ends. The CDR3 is CASSIGFGGAPLHF. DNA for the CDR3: TGTGCCAGCAGCATAGGTTTTGGGGGAGCACCCCTCCACTTT.

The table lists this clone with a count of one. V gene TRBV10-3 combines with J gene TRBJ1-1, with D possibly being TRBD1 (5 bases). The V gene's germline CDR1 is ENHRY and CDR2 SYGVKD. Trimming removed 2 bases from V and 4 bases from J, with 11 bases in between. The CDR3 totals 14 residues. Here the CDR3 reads CAISEVPGTTEAFF. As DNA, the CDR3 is TGTGCCATCAGTGAGGTACCCGGGACCACTGAAGCTTTCTTT.

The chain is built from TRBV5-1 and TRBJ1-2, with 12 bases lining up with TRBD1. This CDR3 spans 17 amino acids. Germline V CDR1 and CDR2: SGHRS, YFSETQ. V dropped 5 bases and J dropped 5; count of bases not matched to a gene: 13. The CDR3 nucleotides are TGCGCCAGCAGATCTACCGGGACAGGGGGCGCCGGGTATGGCTACACCTTC. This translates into CASRSTGTGGAGYGYTF. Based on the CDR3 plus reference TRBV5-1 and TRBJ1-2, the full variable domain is KAGVTQTPRYLIKTRGQQVTLSCSPISGHRSVSWYQQTPGQGLQFLFEYFSETQRNKGNFPGRFSGRQFSNSRSEMNVSTLELGDSALYLCASRSTGTGGAGYGYTFGSGTRLTVV.

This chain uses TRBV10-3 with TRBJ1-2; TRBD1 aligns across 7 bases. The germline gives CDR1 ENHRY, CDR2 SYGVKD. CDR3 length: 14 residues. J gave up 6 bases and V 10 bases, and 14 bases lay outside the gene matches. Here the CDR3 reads CATTADREGHGYTF. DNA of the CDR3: TGTGCCACCACAGCTGACAGGGAGGGGCATGGCTACACCTTC.